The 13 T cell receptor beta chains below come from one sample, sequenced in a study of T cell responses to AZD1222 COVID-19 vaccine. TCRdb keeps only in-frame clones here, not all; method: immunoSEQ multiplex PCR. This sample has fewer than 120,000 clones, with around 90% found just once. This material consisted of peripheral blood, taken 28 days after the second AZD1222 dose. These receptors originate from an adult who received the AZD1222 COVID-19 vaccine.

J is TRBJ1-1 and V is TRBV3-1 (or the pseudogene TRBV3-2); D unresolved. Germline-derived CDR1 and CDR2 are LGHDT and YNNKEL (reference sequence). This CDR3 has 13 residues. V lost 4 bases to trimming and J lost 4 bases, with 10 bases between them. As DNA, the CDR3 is TGTGCCAGCAGCCTAAGCGCGGGCACTGAAGCTTTCTTT. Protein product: CASSLSAGTEAFF.

CDR3 amino acids: CSAFSGNEQFF. The CDR3, as DNA: TGCAGTGCTTTTTCTGGCAATGAGCAGTTCTTC. The rearrangement links TRBV20-1 to TRBJ2-1; D not resolved. The CDR3 runs to 11 residues. The V and J ends lost 5 bases and 6 bases respectively, with 8 bases between them. The germline CDR1 and CDR2 sequences are DFQATT and SNEGSKA (reference sequence).

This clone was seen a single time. The CDR3 here is CAWSVYGDQPQHF. CDR3 sequence (DNA): TGTGCCTGGAGTGTATATGGGGATCAGCCCCAGCATTTT. The J gene is TRBJ1-5, the V gene TRBV30; D is undetermined. The CDR3 spans 13 residues. Germline-derived CDR1 and CDR2 are GTSNPN and SVGIG (reference sequence). V was clipped by 0 bases and J by 5 bases, with 8 bases between them.

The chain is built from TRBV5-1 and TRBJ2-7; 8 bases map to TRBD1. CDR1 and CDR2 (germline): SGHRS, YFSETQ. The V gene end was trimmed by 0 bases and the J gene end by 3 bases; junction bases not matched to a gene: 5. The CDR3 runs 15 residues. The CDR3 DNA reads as TGCGCCAGCAGCTTGGGCGGGACAGGCCACTACGAGCAGTACTTC. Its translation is CASSLGGTGHYEQYF. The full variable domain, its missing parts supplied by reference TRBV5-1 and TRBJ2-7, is KAGVTQTPRYLIKTRGQQVTLSCSPISGHRSVSWYQQTPGQGLQFLFEYFSETQRNKGNFPGRFSGRQFSNSRSEMNVSTLELGDSALYLCASSLGGTGHYEQYFGPGTRLTVT.

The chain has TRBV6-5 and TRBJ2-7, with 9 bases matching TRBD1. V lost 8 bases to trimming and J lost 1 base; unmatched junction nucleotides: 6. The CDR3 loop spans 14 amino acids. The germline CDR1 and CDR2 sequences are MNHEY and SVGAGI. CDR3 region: CASASGQGSYEQYF. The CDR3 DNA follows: TGTGCCAGCGCCTCGGGACAGGGATCCTACGAGCAGTACTTC.

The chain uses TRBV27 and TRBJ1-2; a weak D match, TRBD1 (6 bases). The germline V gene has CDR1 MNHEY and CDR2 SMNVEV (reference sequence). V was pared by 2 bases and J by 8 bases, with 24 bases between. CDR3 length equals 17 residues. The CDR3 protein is CASSLGQTQGAIRGYTF. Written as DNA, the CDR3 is TGTGCCAGCAGTTTAGGGCAGACACAGGGAGCGATAAGAGGCTACACCTTC.

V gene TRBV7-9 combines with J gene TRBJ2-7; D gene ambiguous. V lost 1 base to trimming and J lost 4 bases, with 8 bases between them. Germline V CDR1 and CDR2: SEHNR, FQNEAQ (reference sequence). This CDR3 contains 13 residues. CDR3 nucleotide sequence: TGTGCCAGCAGCTTAGGGGTGGGGTACGAGCAGTACTTC. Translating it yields CASSLGVGYEQYF.

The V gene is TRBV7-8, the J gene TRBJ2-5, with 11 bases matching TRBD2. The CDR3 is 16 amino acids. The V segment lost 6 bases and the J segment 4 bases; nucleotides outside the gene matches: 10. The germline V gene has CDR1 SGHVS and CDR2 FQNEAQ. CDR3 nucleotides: TGTGCCAGCAGACGACTAGCGGGGAACCTACGAGAGACCCAGTACTTC. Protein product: CASRRLAGNLRETQYF.

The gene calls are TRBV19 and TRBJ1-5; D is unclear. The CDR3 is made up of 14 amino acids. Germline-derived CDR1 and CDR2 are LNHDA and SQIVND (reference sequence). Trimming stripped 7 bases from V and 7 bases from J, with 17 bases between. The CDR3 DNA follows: TGTGCCAGTACCGACGGACCAAACCGCCAGCCCCAGCATTTT. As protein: CASTDGPNRQPQHF.

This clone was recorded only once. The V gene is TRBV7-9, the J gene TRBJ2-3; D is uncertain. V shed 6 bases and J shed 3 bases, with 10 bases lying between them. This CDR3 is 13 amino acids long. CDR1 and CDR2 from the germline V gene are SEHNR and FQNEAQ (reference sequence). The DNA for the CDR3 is TGTGCCAGCAGTCTTAGCCATACAGATACGCAGTATTTT. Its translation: CASSLSHTDTQYF.

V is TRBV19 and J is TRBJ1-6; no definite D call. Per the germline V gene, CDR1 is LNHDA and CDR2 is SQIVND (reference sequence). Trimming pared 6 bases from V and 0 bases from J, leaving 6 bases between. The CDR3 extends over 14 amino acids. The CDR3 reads CASRTSSYNSPLHF. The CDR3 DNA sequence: TGTGCCAGTAGGACGAGCTCCTATAATTCACCCCTCCACTTT.

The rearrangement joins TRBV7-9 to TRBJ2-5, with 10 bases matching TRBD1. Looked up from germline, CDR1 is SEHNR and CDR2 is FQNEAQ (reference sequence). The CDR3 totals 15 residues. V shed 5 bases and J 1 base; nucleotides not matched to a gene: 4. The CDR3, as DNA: TGTGCCAGCAGCGGCCGACAGGGGGCCCAAGAGACCCAGTACTTC. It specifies CASSGRQGAQETQYF.

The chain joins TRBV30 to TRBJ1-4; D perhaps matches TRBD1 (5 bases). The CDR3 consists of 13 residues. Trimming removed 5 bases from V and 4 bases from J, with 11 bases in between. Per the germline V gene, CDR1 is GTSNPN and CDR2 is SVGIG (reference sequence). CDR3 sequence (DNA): TGTGCCTGGCAGGGAGGGCATAATGAAAAACTGTTTTTT. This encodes CAWQGGHNEKLFF.